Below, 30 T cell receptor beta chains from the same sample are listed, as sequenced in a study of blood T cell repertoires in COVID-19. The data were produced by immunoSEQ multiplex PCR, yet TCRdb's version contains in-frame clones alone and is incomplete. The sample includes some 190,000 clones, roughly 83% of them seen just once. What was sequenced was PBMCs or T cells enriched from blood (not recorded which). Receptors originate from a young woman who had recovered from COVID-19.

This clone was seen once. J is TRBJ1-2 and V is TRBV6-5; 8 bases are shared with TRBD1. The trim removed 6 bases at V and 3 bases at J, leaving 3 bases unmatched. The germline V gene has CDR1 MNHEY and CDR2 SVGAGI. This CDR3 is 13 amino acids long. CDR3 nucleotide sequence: TGTGCCAGCAGCCGGGGACAGGACTATGGCTACACCTTC. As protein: CASSRGQDYGYTF.

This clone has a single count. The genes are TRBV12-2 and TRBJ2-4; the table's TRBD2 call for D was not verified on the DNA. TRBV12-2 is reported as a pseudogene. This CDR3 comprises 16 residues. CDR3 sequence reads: CASRSKRVARQNIQYF. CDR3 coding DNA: TGTGCAAGTCGCTCAAAGCGGGTGGCCAGGCAGAACATTCAGTACTTC.

Written as DNA, the CDR3 is TGTGCCAGTAGTCCCAGACAGGGGAGTTCACCCCTCCACTTT. As protein: CASSPRQGSSPLHF. The chain couples TRBV19 to TRBJ1-6; TRBD1 matches 8 bases. V lost 5 bases, J lost 9 bases, and 6 bases stayed unmatched. Germline CDR1 and CDR2: LNHDA and SQIVND (reference sequence). This CDR3 has 14 residues.

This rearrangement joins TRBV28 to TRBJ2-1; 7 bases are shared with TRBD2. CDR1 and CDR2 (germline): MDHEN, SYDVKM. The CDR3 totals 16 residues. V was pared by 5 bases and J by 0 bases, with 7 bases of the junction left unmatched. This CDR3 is CASSGGEASSYNEQFF. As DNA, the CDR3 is TGTGCCAGCAGTGGGGGGGAAGCAAGCTCCTACAATGAGCAGTTCTTC.

This CDR3 reads CSAPGTTKQFF. CDR3 DNA: TGCAGTGCTCCCGGGACAACGAAGCAGTTCTTC. The rearrangement uses TRBV20-1 and TRBJ2-1; D may be TRBD1 (6 bases). The CDR3 runs to 11 residues. The V and J ends lost 5 bases and 11 bases respectively, with 13 bases between them. Germline CDR1 is DFQATT and CDR2 is SNEGSKA (reference sequence).

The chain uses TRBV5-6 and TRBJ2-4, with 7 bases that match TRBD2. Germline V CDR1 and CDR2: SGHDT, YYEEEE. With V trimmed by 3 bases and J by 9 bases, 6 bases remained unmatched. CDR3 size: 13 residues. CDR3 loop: CASSSGRGFIQYF. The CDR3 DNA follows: TGTGCCAGCAGCTCGGGGAGGGGCTTCATTCAGTACTTC.

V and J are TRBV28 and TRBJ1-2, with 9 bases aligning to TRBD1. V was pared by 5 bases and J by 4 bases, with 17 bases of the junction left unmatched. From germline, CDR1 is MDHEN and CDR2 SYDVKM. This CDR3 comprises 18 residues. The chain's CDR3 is CASSPPPPGTGKLYGYTF. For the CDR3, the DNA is TGTGCCAGCAGTCCCCCACCCCCGGGGACAGGGAAGCTCTATGGCTACACCTTC.

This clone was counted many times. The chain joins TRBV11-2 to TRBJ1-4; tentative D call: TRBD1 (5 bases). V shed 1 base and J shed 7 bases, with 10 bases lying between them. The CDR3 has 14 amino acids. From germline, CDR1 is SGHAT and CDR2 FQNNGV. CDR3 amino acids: CASSLGGVGEKLFF. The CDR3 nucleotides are TGTGCCAGCAGCTTAGGGGGCGTAGGTGAAAAACTGTTTTTT.

The CDR3 here is CSASEHPRGETQYF. The CDR3 DNA sequence: TGCAGTGCTAGTGAGCACCCCCGAGGGGAGACCCAGTACTTC. The V and J genes are TRBV20-1 and TRBJ2-5; a possible D gene is TRBD2 (5 bases). The CDR3 loop spans 14 amino acids. Between the trimmed V and J ends, which lost 3 bases and 5 bases, there was a span of 16 bases. Germline V lookup: CDR1 DFQATT, CDR2 SNEGSKA (reference sequence).

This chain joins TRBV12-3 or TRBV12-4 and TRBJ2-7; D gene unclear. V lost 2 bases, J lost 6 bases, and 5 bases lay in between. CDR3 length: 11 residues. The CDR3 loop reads CASSLYGEQYV. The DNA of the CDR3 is TGTGCCAGCAGTTTATACGGCGAGCAGTACGTC.

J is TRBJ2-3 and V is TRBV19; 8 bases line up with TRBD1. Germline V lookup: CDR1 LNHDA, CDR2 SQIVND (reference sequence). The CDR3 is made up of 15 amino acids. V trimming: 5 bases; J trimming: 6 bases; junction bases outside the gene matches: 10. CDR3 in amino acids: CASSFRRGLGDTQYF. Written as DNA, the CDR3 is TGTGCCAGTAGTTTCCGCAGGGGGCTCGGCGATACGCAGTATTTT.

CDR3 in amino acids: CASRTQGDRGYEQYV. CDR3 nucleotide sequence: TGTGCCAGCAGAACTCAGGGGGACAGGGGGTACGAGCAGTACGTC. J is TRBJ2-7 and V is TRBV6-4, with 11 nucleotides matching TRBD1. Germline loops: CDR1 MRHNA, CDR2 SNTAGT. CDR3 length equals 15 residues. V trimming: 6 bases; J trimming: 4 bases; junction bases outside the gene matches: 8.

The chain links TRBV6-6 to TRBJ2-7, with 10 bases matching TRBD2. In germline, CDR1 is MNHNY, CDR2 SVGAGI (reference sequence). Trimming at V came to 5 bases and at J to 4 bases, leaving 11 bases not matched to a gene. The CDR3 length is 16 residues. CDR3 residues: CASSHGVASGSYEQYF. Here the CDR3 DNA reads TGTGCCAGCAGTCACGGTGTGGCTAGCGGGAGTTACGAGCAGTACTTC.

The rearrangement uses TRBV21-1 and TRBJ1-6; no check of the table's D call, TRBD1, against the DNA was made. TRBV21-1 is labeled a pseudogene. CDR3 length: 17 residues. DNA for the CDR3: TGTGCCAGCAGCAATGGACAGGAGATAGGCGATAATTCACCCCTCCACTTT. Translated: CASSNGQEIGDNSPLHF.

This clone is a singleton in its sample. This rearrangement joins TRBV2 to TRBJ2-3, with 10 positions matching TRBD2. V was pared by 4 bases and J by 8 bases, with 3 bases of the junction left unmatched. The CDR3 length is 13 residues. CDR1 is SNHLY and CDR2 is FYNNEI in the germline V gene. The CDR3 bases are TGTGCCAGCAGTGCCCTAGCGGGAGTTACGCAGTATTTT. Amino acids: CASSALAGVTQYF.

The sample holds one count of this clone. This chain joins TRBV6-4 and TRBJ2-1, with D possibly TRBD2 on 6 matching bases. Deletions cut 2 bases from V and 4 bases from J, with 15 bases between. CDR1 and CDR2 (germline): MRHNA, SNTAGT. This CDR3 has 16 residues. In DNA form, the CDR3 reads TGTGCCAGCAGTGACGTCTCCGGGAGTCGGTACAATGAGCAGTTCTTC. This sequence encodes CASSDVSGSRYNEQFF.

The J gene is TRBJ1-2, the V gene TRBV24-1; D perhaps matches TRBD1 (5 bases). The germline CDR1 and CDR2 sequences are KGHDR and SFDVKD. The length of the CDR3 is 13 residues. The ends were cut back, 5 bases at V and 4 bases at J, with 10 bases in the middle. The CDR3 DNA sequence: TGTGCCACCAGTGTCACCGGGGGCTATGGCTACACCTTC. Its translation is CATSVTGGYGYTF.

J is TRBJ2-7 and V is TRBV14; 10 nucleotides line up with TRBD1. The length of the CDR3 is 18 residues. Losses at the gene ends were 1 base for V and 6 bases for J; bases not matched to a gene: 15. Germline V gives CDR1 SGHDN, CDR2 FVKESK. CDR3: CASSQGFGQGGVYGEQYF. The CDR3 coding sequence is TGTGCCAGCAGCCAAGGATTTGGACAGGGGGGAGTATATGGCGAGCAGTACTTC. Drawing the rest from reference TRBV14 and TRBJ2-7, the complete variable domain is EAGVTQFPSHSVIEKGQTVTLRCDPISGHDNLYWYRRVMGKEIKFLLHFVKESKQDESGMPNNRFLAERTGGTYSTLKVQPAELEDSGVYFCASSQGFGQGGVYGEQYFGPGTRLTVT.

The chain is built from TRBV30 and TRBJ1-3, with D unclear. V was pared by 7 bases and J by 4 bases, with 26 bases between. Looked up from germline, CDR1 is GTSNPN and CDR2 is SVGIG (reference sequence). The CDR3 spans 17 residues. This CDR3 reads CASTLEGTLTSGNTIYF. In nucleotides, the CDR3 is TGTGCCTCGACGTTGGAGGGAACCCTGACCTCCGGAAACACCATATATTTT.

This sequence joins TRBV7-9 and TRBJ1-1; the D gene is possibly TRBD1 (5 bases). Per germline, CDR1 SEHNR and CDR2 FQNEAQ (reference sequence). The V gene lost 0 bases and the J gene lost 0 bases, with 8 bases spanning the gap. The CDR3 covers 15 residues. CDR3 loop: CASSLAGGMNTEAFF. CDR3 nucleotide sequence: TGTGCCAGCAGCTTAGCTGGGGGGATGAACACTGAAGCTTTCTTT.

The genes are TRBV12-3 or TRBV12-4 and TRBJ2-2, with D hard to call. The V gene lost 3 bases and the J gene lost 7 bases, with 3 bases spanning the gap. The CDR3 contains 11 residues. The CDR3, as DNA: TGTGCCAGCAGTTTCAGCGGGGAGCTGTTTTTT. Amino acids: CASSFSGELFF.

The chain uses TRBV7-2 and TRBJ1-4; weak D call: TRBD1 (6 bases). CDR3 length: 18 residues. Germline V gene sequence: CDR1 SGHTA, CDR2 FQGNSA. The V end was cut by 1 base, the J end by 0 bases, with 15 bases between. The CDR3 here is CASSLGLGQAATNEKLFF. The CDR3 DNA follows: TGTGCCAGCAGCTTAGGATTGGGACAAGCTGCAACTAATGAAAAACTGTTTTTT.

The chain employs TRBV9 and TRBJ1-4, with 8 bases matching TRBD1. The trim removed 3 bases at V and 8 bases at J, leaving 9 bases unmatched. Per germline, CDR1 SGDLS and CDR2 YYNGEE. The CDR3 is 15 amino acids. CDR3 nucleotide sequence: TGTGCCAGCAGCGCCTACCAGGGGGCAGGGGAAAAACTGTTTTTT. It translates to CASSAYQGAGEKLFF.

CDR3 nucleotides: TGTGCCAGCAGGCGCGATGGGGCCTCACCCCTCCACTTT. It specifies CASRRDGASPLHF. The chain is built from TRBV11-2 and TRBJ1-6, with D possibly matching TRBD1 (5 bases). Trimming took 6 bases from V and 10 from J, leaving 13 bases between them. This CDR3 region has 13 residues. Germline CDR1 SGHAT, CDR2 FQNNGV.

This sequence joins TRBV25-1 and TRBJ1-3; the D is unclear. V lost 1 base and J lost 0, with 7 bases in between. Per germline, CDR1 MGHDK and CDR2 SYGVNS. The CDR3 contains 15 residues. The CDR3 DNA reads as TGTGCCAGCAGTGAATGGGCCGACTCTGGAAACACCATATATTTT. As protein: CASSEWADSGNTIYF.

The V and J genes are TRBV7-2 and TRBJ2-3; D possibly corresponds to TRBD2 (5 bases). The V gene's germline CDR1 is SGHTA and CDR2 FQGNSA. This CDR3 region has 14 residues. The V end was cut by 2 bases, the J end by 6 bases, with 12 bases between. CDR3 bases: TGTGCCAGCAGCTTACAAGTTCCGGGGGATACGCAGTATTTT. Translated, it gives CASSLQVPGDTQYF.

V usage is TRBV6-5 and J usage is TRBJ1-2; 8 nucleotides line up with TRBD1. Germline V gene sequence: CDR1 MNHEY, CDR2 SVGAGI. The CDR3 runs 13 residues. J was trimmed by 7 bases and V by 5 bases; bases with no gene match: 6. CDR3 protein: CASSRQGTGGYTF. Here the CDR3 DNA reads TGTGCCAGCAGTAGACAGGGGACGGGTGGCTACACCTTC.

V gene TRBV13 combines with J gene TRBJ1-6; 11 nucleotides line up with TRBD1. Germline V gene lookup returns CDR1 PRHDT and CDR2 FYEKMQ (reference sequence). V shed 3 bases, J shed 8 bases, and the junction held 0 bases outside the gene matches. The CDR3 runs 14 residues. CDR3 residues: CASSLGQGDSPLHF. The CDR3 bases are TGTGCCAGCAGCTTGGGACAGGGGGATTCACCCCTCCACTTT.

This CDR3 reads CASSLWGLAGEGRGTQYF. The CDR3 DNA sequence: TGTGCCAGCAGTTTATGGGGACTAGCGGGGGAGGGCCGGGGGACCCAGTACTTC. The chain has TRBV28 and TRBJ2-5; 14 bases fit TRBD2. Germline values: CDR1 MDHEN, CDR2 SYDVKM. After removal of 0 bases from V and 7 bases from J, the junction contained 10 bases not matched to a gene. This CDR3 is built from 18 residues.

CDR3 in amino acids: CASSPPGGSVETQYF. CDR3 nucleotide sequence: TGTGCCAGCTCACCCCCGGGGGGTTCCGTGGAGACCCAGTACTTC. The chain carries TRBV18 and TRBJ2-5; TRBD2 agrees at 7 bases. The germline V gene has CDR1 KGHSH and CDR2 LQKENI. J gave up 5 bases and V 3 bases, and 9 bases lay outside the gene matches. The CDR3 runs 15 residues.